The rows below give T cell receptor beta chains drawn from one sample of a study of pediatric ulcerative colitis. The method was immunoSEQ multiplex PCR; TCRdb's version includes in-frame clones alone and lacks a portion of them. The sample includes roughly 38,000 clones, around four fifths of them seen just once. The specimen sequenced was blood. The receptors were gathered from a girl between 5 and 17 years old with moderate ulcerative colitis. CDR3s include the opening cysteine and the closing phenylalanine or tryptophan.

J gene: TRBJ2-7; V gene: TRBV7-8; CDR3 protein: CASSSREALLNYEQYF
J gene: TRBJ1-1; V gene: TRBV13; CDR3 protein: CASSRWQGDLLNTEAFF
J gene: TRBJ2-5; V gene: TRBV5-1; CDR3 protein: CASSLGDSQETQYF
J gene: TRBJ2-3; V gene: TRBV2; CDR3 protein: CASTGLARATDTQYF
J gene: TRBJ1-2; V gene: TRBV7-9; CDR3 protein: CATDGQGNYGYTF
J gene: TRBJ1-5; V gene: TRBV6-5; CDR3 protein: CASSPAGQLDQPQHF
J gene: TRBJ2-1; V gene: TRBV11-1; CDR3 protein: CASSRRGEQFF
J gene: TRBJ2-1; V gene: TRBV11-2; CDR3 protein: CASSFSGDAIEQFF
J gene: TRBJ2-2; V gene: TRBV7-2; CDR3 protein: CASSPDPGTGELFF
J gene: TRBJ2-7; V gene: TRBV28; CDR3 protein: CASRTGVIPYEQYF
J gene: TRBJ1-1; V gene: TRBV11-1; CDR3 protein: CASSLLTGGFNAEAFF
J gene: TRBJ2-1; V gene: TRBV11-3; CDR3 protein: CASSLRNSNEQFF
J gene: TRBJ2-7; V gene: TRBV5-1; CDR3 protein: CASSFPGGEQYF
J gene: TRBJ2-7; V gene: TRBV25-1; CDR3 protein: CASSESRGYYEQYF
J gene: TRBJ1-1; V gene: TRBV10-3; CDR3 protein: CAITTGKNTEAFF
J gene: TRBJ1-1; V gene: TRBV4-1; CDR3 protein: CASSQPAPANTEAFF